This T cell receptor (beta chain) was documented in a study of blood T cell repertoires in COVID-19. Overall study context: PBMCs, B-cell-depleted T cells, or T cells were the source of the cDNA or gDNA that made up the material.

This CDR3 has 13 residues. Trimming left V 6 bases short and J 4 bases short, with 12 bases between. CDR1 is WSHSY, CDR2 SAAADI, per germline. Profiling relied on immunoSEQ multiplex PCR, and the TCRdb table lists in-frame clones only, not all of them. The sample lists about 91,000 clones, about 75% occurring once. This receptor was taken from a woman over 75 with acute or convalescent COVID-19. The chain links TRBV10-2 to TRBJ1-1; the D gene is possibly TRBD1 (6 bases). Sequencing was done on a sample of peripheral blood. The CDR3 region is CASRTGDGTEAFF. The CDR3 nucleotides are TGCGCCAGCAGGACAGGAGACGGCACTGAAGCTTTCTTT.